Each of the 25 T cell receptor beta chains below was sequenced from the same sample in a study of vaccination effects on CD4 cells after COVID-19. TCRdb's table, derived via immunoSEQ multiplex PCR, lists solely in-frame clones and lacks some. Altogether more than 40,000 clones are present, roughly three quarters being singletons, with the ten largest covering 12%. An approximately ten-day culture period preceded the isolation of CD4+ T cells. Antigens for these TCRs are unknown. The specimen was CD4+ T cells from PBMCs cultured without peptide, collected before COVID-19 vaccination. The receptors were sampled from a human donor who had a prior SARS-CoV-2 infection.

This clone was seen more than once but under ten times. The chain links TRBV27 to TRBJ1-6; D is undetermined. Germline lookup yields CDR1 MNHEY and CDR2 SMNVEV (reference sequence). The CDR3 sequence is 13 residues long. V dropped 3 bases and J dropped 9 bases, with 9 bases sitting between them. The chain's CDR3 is CASSFQAGSPLHF. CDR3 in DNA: TGTGCCAGCAGTTTCCAAGCGGGTTCACCCCTCCACTTT.

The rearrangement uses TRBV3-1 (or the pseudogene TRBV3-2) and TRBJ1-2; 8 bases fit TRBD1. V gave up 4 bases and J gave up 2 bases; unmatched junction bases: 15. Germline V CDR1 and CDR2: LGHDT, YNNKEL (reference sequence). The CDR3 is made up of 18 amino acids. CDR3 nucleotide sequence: TGTGCCAGCAGCCCGTCGTCCGGGACAGGAACAATAAACTATGGCTACACCTTC. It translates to CASSPSSGTGTINYGYTF.

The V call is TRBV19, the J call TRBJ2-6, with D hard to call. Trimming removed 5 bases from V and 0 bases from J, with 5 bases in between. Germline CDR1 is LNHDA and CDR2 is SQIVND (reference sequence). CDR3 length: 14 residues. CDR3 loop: CASSVDSGANVLTF. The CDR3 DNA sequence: TGTGCCAGTAGTGTGGACTCTGGGGCCAACGTCCTGACTTTC. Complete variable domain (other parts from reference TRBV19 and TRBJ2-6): DGGITQSPKYLFRKEGQNVTLSCEQNLNHDAMYWYRQDPGQGLRLIYYSQIVNDFQKGDIAEGYSVSREKKESFPLTVTSAQKNPTAFYLCASSVDSGANVLTFGAGSRLTVL.

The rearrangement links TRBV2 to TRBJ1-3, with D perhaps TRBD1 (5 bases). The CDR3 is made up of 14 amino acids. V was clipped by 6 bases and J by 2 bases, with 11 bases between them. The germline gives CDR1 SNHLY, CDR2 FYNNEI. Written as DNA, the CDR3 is TGTGCCAGCAGACCCCAGGGCCCTGGAAACACCATATATTTT. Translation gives CASRPQGPGNTIYF. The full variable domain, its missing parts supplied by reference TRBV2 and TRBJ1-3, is EPEVTQTPSHQVTQMGQEVILRCVPISNHLYFYWYRQILGQKVEFLVSFYNNEISEKSEIFDDQFSVERPDGSNFTLKIRSTKLEDSAMYFCASRPQGPGNTIYFGEGSWLTVV.

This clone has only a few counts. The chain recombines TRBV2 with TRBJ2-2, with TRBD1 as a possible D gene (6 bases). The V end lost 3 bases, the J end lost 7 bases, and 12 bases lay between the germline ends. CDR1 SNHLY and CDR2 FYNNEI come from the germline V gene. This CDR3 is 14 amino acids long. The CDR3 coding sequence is TGTGCCAGCAGTGATGGCAGGGGAATCGGGGAGCTGTTTTTT. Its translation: CASSDGRGIGELFF. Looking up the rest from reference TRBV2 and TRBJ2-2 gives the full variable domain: EPEVTQTPSHQVTQMGQEVILRCVPISNHLYFYWYRQILGQKVEFLVSFYNNEISEKSEIFDDQFSVERPDGSNFTLKIRSTKLEDSAMYFCASSDGRGIGELFFGEGSRLTVL.

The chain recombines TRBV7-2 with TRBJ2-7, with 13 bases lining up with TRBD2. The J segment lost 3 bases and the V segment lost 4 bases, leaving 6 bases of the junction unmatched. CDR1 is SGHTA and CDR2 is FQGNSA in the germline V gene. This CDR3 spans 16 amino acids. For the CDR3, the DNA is TGTGCCAGCAGCTCGCAGACTAGCGGGAGGATCTACGAGCAGTACTTC. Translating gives CASSSQTSGRIYEQYF.

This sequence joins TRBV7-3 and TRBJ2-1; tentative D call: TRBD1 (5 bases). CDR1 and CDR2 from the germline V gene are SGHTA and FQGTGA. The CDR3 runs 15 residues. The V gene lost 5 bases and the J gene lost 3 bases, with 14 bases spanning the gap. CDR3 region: CASSQEGAYYNEQFF. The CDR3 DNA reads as TGTGCCAGCAGCCAAGAAGGGGCATACTACAATGAGCAGTTCTTC.

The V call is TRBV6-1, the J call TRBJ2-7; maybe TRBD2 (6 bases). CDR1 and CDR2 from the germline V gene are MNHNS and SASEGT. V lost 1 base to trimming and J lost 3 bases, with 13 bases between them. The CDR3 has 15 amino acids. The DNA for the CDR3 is TGTGCCAGCAGTGAAGGCGGGGCGAGACTCTACGAGCAGTACTTC. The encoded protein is CASSEGGARLYEQYF.

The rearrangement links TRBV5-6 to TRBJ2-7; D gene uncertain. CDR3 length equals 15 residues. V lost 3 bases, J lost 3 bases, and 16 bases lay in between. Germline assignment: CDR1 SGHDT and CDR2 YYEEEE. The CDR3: CASSSVGRGYYEQYF. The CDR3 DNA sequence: TGTGCCAGCAGCTCCGTGGGTCGAGGCTACTACGAGCAGTACTTC.

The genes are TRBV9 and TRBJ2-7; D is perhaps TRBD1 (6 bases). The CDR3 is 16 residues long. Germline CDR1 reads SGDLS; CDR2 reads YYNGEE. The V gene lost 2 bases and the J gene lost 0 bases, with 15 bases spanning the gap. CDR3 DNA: TGTGCCAGCAGCGTTCAGTACAGGGAGATCTCCTACGAGCAGTACTTC. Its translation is CASSVQYREISYEQYF.

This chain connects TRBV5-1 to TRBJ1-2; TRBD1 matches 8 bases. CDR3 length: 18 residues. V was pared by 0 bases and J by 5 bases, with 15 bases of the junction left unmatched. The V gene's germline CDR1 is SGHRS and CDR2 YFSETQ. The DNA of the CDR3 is TGCGCCAGCAGCTTGGTTGGTCCGGAGGCAGGGGGCAATTATGGCTACACCTTC. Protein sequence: CASSLVGPEAGGNYGYTF. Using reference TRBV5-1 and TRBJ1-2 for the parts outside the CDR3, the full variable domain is KAGVTQTPRYLIKTRGQQVTLSCSPISGHRSVSWYQQTPGQGLQFLFEYFSETQRNKGNFPGRFSGRQFSNSRSEMNVSTLELGDSALYLCASSLVGPEAGGNYGYTFGSGTRLTVV.

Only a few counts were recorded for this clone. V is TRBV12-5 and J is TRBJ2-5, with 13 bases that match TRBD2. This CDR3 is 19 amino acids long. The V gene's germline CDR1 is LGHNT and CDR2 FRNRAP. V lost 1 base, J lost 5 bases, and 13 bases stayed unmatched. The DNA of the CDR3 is TGTGCTAGTGGTTTGGCCCCGAGACTAGCGGGGGGATCTGGTGAGACCCAGTACTTC. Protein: CASGLAPRLAGGSGETQYF.

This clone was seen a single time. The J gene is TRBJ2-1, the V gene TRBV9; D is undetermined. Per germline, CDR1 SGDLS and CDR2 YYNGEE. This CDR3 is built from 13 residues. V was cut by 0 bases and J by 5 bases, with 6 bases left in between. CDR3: CASSVGMNNEQFF. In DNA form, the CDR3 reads TGTGCCAGCAGCGTAGGGATGAACAATGAGCAGTTCTTC.

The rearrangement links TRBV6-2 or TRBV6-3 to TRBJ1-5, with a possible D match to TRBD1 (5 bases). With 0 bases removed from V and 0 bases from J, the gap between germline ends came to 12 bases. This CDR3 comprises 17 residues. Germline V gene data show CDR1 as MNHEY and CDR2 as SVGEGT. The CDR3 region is CASSYSRTTFSNQPQHF. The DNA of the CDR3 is TGTGCCAGCAGTTACTCAAGGACAACCTTTAGCAATCAGCCCCAGCATTTT.

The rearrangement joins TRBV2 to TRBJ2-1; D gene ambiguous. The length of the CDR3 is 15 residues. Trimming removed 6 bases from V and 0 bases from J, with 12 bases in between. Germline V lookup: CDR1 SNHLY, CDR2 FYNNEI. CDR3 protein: CASSLQTSSYNEQFF. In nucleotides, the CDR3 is TGTGCCAGCAGCCTACAGACGAGCTCCTACAATGAGCAGTTCTTC.

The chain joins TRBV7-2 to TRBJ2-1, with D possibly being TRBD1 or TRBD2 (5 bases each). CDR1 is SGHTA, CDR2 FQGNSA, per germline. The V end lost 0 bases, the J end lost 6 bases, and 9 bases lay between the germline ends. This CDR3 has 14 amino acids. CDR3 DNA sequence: TGTGCCAGCAGCTTAGCGGGGACGTCCAATGAGCAGTTCTTC. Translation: CASSLAGTSNEQFF. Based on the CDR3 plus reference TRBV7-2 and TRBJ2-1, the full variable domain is GAGVSQSPSNKVTEKGKDVELRCDPISGHTALYWYRQSLGQGLEFLIYFQGNSAPDKSGLPSDRFSAERTGGSVSTLTIQRTQQEDSAVYLCASSLAGTSNEQFFGPGTRLTVL.

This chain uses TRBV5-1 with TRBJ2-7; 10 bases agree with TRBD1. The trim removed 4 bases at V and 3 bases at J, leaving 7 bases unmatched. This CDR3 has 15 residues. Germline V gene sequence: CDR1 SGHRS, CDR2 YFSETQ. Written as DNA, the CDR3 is TGCGCCAGCAGCCCATGGACAGGGGGTGTCTACGAGCAGTACTTC. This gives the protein CASSPWTGGVYEQYF.

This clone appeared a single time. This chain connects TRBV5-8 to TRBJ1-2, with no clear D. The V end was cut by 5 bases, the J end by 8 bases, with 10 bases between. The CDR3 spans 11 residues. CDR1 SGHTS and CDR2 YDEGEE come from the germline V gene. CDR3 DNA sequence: TGTGCCAGCAGATCGTTGGGCGGCTACACCTTC. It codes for CASRSLGGYTF.

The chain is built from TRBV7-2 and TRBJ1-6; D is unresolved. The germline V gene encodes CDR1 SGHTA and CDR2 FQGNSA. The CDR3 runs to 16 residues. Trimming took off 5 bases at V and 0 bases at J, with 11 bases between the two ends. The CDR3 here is CASSPKGLSYNSPLHF. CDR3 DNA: TGTGCCAGCAGCCCCAAGGGCCTCTCCTATAATTCACCCCTCCACTTT. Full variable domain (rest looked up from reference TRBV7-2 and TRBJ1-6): GAGVSQSPSNKVTEKGKDVELRCDPISGHTALYWYRQSLGQGLEFLIYFQGNSAPDKSGLPSDRFSAERTGGSVSTLTIQRTQQEDSAVYLCASSPKGLSYNSPLHFGNGTRLTVT.

The CDR3 sequence: CAWSVTSGAPTDYEQYF. The CDR3 nucleotides read TGTGCCTGGAGTGTGACTAGCGGGGCCCCGACCGACTACGAGCAGTACTTC. The chain combines TRBV30 with TRBJ2-7, with 11 bases that match TRBD2. The CDR3 covers 17 residues. The germline gives CDR1 GTSNPN, CDR2 SVGIG (reference sequence). Unmatched junction bases numbered 10, after V lost 0 bases and J lost 3 bases.

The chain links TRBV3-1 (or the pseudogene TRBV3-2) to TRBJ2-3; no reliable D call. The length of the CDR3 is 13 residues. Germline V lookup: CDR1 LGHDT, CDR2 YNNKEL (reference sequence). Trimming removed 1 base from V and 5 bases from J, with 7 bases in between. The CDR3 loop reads CASSQVIRDTQYF. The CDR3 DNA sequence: TGTGCCAGCAGCCAAGTAATAAGAGATACGCAGTATTTT.

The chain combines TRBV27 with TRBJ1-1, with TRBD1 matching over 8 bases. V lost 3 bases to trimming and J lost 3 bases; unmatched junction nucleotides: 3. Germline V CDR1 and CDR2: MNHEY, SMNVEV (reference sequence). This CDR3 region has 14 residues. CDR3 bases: TGTGCCAGCAGTTTTGGACAGGGACACACTGAAGCTTTCTTT. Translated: CASSFGQGHTEAFF.

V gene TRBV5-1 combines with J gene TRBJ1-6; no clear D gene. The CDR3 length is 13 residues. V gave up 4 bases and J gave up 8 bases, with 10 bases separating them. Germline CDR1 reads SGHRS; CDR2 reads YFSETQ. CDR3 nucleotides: TGCGCCAGCAGCAGGGAGGAGTATTCACCCCTCCACTTT. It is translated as CASSREEYSPLHF.

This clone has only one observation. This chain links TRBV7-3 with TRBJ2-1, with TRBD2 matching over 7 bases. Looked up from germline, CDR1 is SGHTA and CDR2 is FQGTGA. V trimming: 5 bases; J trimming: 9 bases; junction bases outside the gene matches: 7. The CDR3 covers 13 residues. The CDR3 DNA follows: TGTGCCAGCAGCCAGACTAGCTTGGGTGAGCAGTTCTTC. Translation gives CASSQTSLGEQFF.

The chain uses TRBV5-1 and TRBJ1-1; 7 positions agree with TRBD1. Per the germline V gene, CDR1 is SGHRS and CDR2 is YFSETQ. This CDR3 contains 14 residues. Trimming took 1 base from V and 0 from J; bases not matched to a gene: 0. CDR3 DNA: TGCGCCAGCAGCTTGCAGGGGGTGAACACTGAAGCTTTCTTT. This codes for CASSLQGVNTEAFF. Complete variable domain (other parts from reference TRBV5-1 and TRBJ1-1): KAGVTQTPRYLIKTRGQQVTLSCSPISGHRSVSWYQQTPGQGLQFLFEYFSETQRNKGNFPGRFSGRQFSNSRSEMNVSTLELGDSALYLCASSLQGVNTEAFFGQGTRLTVV.